This TCR beta chain comes out of a study of cytomegalovirus exposure and HLA in healthy donors (dated by TCRdb to 2016 to 2017). For the wider study: In an earlier analysis of approximately 500 of the donors, approximately 260 Gb of sequence data and 95 million to 130 million unique TCR beta sequences from 180 million or so T cells were reported. An early release covering more than 500 HLA-typed donors comprised about 300 gigabases of sequencing data and about 90 million unique TCR sequences. The genetic ancestry cluster associated with self-reported Caucasian donors included 81% of the roughly 390 genotyped donors. The aim of the study was to test whether cataloging public T cell receptors could identify signatures of past pathogen exposure. The study used immunosequencing to profile the T cell repertoires of approximately 630 subjects and linked those repertoires to cytomegalovirus serostatus. Besides the first cohort of some 670 subjects, a separate validation cohort made up of about 120 different subjects was used. The study combined high-throughput TCR immunosequencing, statistical association of individual TCRs with disease status, and machine learning to predict cytomegalovirus infection status. To study patterns of TCR occurrence, a later analysis re-analyzed previously published TCR beta repertoires from hundreds of donors and added high-resolution HLA genotyping. Rather than drawing on any new phenotypic data, the later analysis identified candidate immune exposures from TCR beta sequences and the way those sequences occurred across donors. To decide whether each TCR beta V gene segment behaved as functional or pseudogenic, an earlier analysis of approximately 600 of the donors relied on high-throughput TCR beta sequencing. Alongside the repertoire data, information on donor age, sex, ethnicity and CMV serostatus was compiled. A later genetic analysis took genome-wide SNP genotypes for about 55% of the 666 donors and used that subset as a discovery cohort. Every repertoire in the discovery cohort had been generated on one and the same sequencing platform. Both class I and class II loci were covered by HLA typing, at four-digit resolution. Typing coverage differed by locus: A, B, C, DRB1 and DQB1 were typed in roughly 629-630 donors, DQA1 in about 560, DPA1 in around 610, and DPB1 in 450 to 490. About five DR-DQ haplotypes were treated as single units for association and clustering because of strong linkage in the cohort. Among some 400 genotyped donors of the cohort, an average of approximately 240,000 unique TCR beta nucleotide sequences was sequenced per donor, of which about 20% were non-productive. Broad study findings and their caveats: The 87-base-pair reads could not distinguish some IMGT-functional V segments, including TRBV6-2 and TRBV6-3, so those segments were excluded. In a later analysis, HLA-associated TCR beta chains showed more clonal expansion and lower generation probabilities than non-associated chains that were equally common. The study listed 164 TCR beta chains as associated with cytomegalovirus. A later analysis reported that several top co-occurrence clusters appeared linked to parvovirus B19, influenza, CMV and Epstein-Barr virus. A later analysis found that TCR association rates varied across HLA loci, with DRB1 alleles showing the most associated TCRs and HLA-C alleles the fewest. Strong co-occurrence of HLA alleles, especially DR and DQ, made assigning TCR associations to individual alleles difficult. A further reported finding was that TCR beta sequences accurately predicted the HLA-A and HLA-B alleles for most subjects in the first cohort. The authors suggested that the approach could potentially be generalized to other disease states and immunological phenotypes. Correlated functional status among segregating V segments might reflect linkage disequilibrium, but an unknown experimental factor could not be ruled out. Because HLA typing was missing for some donors at each locus, association tests included only the typed subset. The presence/absence analyses assumed that sequencing depth was roughly uniform across donors, and that assumption may not be true. This cohort had only TCR beta chains sequenced, and the lack of alpha or paired-chain data limited which features could be detected. For the cohort, immune exposure information was limited to CMV serostatus. A cluster of highly shared sequence variants was judged likely to represent a technical artifact of the sequencing pipeline. In both the original and validation cohorts, the classifier was reported to diagnose cytomegalovirus status with high specificity and sensitivity. In a later analysis, most CMV-associated TCR beta chains were found to appear HLA-restricted, with HLA associations seemingly driven largely by CMV exposure. Across donors, most TCR sequences were observed very rarely, whereas some public TCRs were present in many individuals. The earlier analysis of 587 of the donors excluded over 15 rarely observed V segments, including chromosome 9 orphons, because counts were too low. Compared with the approximately 600-donor mean, donors in an Asian-associated ancestry cluster had fewer N-insertions in productive TCRs, according to a later genetic analysis. In vitro tests confirmed that a few of the cytomegalovirus-associated TCR beta chains recognize cytomegalovirus antigens. Specific HLA alleles were associated with 16,951 TCR beta sequences at a false discovery rate of 0.05 in a later analysis. An association between a missense DCLRE1C variant and V-gene and J-gene trimming of TCR beta chains was found in a later genetic analysis and replicated in an independent cohort. Broadly in line with IMGT annotations, most TCR beta V segments showed up in productive rearrangements about 87% or about 30% of the time in an earlier analysis of approximately 600 of the donors.

Taken from the germline V gene, the CDR1 and CDR2 loops are SGHRS and YFSETQ. Reading from cysteine to phenylalanine, the CDR3 counts 13 amino acids. The entry retains the CDR3 DNA only, 39 bases that are in frame from base 1. V is pared back by 4 bases and J by 3 bases, with 8 bases lying between the germline termini. The cohort consisted of approximately 690 healthy bone marrow donors. Cohort members were all nominally healthy when sampled, although unrecorded immune exposures were likely present. The donor was CMV seropositive and belonged to the group of 250 to 350 seropositive cohort members. Each donor provided a peripheral blood sample, and peripheral blood mononuclear cells were used for TCR beta sequencing. Genomic DNA extraction from the blood cell samples was performed with the Qiagen DNeasy Blood Extraction Kit. The library was prepared using the immunoSEQ multiplex PCR assay. For the multiplex PCR, a mixture combining 60 forward primers for TCR Vbeta segments and 13 reverse primers for TCR Jbeta segments was used. The CDR3 region of rearranged TCR beta genes was amplified from genomic DNA by a multiplex PCR assay. On the Illumina HiSeq System, the amplified TCR beta libraries were sequenced as 87-base-pair reads. The original methods were these. In a later analysis, tens of millions of unique TCR beta chains were counted across the approximately 640 repertoires, and roughly 11 million of these chains were shared by at least two donors. To remove PCR and sequencing errors, raw reads were error-corrected and collapsed into unique sequences using a nearest-neighbor algorithm that merged closely related sequences. V, D and J gene segments were assigned by aligning CDR3 sequences to IMGT reference sequences. Each retained sequence needed at least a six-nucleotide match to both a V gene segment and a J gene segment. A rearrangement was called productive if the CDR3 had no stop codons and remained in frame with V and J, and every other rearrangement was called non-productive. CDR3 was defined by IMGT convention, running from the second conserved V-encoded cysteine to the conserved J-encoded phenylalanine. The earlier analysis of approximately 590 of the donors excluded any sequence lacking an unambiguous match to a single V gene segment. In an earlier analysis of approximately 550 of the donors, V segments were called functional above 56.7% productive rearrangements and were called segregating when the between-donor standard deviation exceeded 5%. A statistical classification framework was built to diagnose cytomegalovirus status from the catalog of TCR beta chain sequences. In a later analysis, V and J genes were assigned by comparing TCR nucleotide sequences against IMGT/GENE-DB human TR gene sequences. In a later analysis, CDR3 sequences and most-parsimonious VDJ recombination scenarios were assigned using the TCRdist pipeline. In a later analysis, every TCR beta chain was defined by the combination of its CDR3 amino acid sequence and its V-gene family, and reads without a unique V-gene family were dropped. As a way to deal with suspected cross-contamination and a sequencing artifact, a later analysis dropped 450 to 600 nucleotide sequences that were highly shared and had low generation probability. In a later analysis, a clonal expansion index was calculated for each public chain from normalized within-repertoire ranks of inferred template counts. Generation probabilities in a later analysis came from a VDJ recombination model fitted to out-of-frame rearrangements, and those results were checked against IGoR. Hypergeometric tests were used in a later analysis to score TCR-TCR, TCR-HLA and TCR-CMV co-occurrence, with a repertoire-size bias correction applied to the TCR pairs. False discovery rates were estimated in a later analysis by permuting HLA or CMV assignments 20 times. In a later analysis, co-occurring TCRs were grouped using DBSCAN, and TCRdist sequence similarity was added for clustering within HLA-allele-positive subsets. Co-occurrence clustering excluded repertoires with fewer than 30,000 or more than 120,000 public chains, plus five with anomalous nucleotide sharing. This immuneACCESS table, as held by TCRdb, lists in-frame sequences with V and J called but not all clones. Of the missing ones, under half trace to an unresolved V gene in checked studies; the others have no known cause. V, J and clone size were drawn from that table, and D and trimming were deduced from the DNA. The sample table records roughly 190,000 clones. About 0.8% of the sample comes from the top ten.

Turning to this clone: Its antigen has not been determined.

Sequenced: PBMCs. The source is a woman between 18 and 29 years old in good health and CMV-seropositive. The sequence is built from TRBV5-1 and TRBJ2-1, with the D segment identity uncertain. The CDR3 region has the sequence CASSPDNYNEQFF. The nucleotide sequence is given as TGCGCCAGCAGCCCAGACAACTACAATGAGCAGTTCTTC. With the rest looked up from the reference TRBV5-1 and TRBJ2-1 genes rather than sequenced, the full variable domain is KAGVTQTPRYLIKTRGQQVTLSCSPISGHRSVSWYQQTPGQGLQFLFEYFSETQRNKGNFPGRFSGRQFSNSRSEMNVSTLELGDSALYLCASSPDNYNEQFFGPGTRLTVL.